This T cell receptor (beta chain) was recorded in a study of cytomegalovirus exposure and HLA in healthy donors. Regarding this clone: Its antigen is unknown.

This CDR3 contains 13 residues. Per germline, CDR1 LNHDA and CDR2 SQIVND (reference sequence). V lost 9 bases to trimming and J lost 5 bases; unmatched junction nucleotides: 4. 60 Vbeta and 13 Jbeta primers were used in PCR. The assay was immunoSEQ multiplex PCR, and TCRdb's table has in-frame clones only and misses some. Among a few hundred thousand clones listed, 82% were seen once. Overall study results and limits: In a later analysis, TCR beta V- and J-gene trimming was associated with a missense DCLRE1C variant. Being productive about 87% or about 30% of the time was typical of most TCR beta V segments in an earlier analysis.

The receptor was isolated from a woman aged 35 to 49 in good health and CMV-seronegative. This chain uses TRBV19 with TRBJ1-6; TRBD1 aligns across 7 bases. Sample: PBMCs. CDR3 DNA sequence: TGTGCCAGCGCCGGGACAGATAATTCACCCCTCCACTTT. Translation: CASAGTDNSPLHF.